The clone carrying this T cell receptor (beta chain) showed up just a few times. Its matching antigen is unknown. The CDR3 has 11 amino acids. Germline-derived CDR1 and CDR2 are SQVTM and ANQGSEA. The sequenced template was cDNA made from the entire isolated RNA. It was found that naive, central memory and regulatory T cell samples averaged about 3.57 million reads. Assay: immunoSEQ multiplex PCR; the TCRdb copy retains only in-frame clones and omits some. The data hold approximately 160,000 clones, with over 7.5% observed a single time. This record belongs to a study of beta chain features in type 1 diabetes. Study at large: In all, around 100 million sorted cells from all samples were analyzed.

Study-level results: All four CD4+ subsets from Type 1 diabetes patients carried moderately but significantly shorter TCRB CDR3s. In type 1 diabetes patients, VDJ junctions had fewer insertions; deletions at these junctions were more frequent.

The TCR originated in a young man in good health. The V call is TRBV29-1, the J call TRBJ2-5, with D perhaps TRBD2 (5 bases). The J call may be mistaken, given a closer DNA end match to TRBJ2-7. What was sequenced was central memory CD4+ T cells from blood. The CDR3 sequence: CSVVLGAEQYF. As DNA, the CDR3 is TGCAGCGTTGTTCTGGGAGCCGAGCAGTACTTC.